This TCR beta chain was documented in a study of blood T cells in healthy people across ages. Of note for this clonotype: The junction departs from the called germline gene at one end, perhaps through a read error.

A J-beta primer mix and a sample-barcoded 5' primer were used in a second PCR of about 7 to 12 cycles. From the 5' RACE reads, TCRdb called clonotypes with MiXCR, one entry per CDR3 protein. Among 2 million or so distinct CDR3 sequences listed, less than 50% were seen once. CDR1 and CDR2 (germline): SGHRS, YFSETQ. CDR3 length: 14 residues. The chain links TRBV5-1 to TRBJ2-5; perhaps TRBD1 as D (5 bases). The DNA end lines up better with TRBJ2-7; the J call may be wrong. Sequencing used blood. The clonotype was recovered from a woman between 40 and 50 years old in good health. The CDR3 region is CASSLKAGPHEQYF. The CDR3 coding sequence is TGTGCCAGCAGCTTGAAGGCAGGGCCCCACGAGCAGTACTTC.